This TCR beta chain emerged from a study of identical twins. The CDR3 has 14 residues. Germline lookup yields CDR1 MNHEY and CDR2 SVGAGI. The V and J ends lost 0 bases and 3 bases respectively, with 8 bases between them. MiXCR was run by TCRdb on the 5' RACE reads, yielding one entry per CDR3 protein. The sample holds over 550,000 distinct CDR3 sequences; around 7.4% are singletons and the top ten take 1.6%. This sample was shared with a second study, whose subject was yellow fever vaccine responses in identical twins.

The V call is TRBV6-5, the J call TRBJ1-1; D is perhaps TRBD1 (5 bases). This clonotype was sampled from a young woman in good health. Input material: PBMCs. The CDR3 coding sequence is TGTGCCAGCAGTTACTCGAGGGACTACACTGAAGCTTTCTTT. The encoded protein is CASSYSRDYTEAFF.